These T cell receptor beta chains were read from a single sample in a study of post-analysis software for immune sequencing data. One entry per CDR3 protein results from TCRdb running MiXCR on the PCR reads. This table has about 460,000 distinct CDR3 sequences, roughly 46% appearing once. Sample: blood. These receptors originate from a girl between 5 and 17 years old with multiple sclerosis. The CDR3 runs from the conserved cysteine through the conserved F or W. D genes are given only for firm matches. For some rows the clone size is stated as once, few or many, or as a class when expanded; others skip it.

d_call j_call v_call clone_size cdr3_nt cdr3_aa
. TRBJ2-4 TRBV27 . TGTGCCAGCAGTTCGGGGATACTAGCCAAAAACATTCAGTACTTC CASSSGILAKNIQYF
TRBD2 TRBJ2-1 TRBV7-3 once TGTGCCAGCAGCTGGACTAGCGGGAGCCCCCCCCGATACAATGAGCAGTTCTTC CASSWTSGSPPRYNEQFF
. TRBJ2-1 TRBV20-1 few TGCAGTGCTCCCTGGAAACACAGGGACCCCTACAATGAGCAGTTCTTC CSAPWKHRDPYNEQFF
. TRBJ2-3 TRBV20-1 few TGCAGTGCTAGAGATCGGGACTCCACAGATACGCAGTATTTT CSARDRDSTDTQYF
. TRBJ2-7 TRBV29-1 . TGCAGCGTCGTAACACTAGGCGAGCAGTACTTC CSVVTLGEQYF
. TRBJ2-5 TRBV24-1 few TGTGCCACCGGAGCAGGGGGGCAAGAGACCCAGTACTTC CATGAGGQETQYF
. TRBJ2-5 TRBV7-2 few TGTGCCAGCAGCCATCAGGAGACCCAGTACTTC CASSHQETQYF
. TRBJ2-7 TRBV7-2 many TGTGCCAGCAGCTTAGTGGACGAGCAGTACTTC CASSLVDEQYF
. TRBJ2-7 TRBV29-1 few TGCAGCGCCGGACTAGGGGGTTTCGAGCAGTACTTC CSAGLGGFEQYF
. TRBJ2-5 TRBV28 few TGTGCCAGCAGTTCAACTGACAGGAGGGAGACCCAGTACTTC CASSSTDRRETQYF
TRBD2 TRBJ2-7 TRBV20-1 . TGCAGTGCTAGAGTTCTAGCGGGAAACCTCTACGAGCAGTACTTC CSARVLAGNLYEQYF
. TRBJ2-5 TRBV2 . TGTGCCAGCAGTATCGTACTGGAAGAGACCCAGTACTTC CASSIVLEETQYF
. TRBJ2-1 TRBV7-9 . TGTGCCAGCAGCTCCGGGACTACAGGGAATGAGCAGTTCTTC CASSSGTTGNEQFF
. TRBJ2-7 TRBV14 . TGTGCCAGCAGCCAAGGGGCCGGCGGGACCTCCTACGAGCAGTACTTC CASSQGAGGTSYEQYF
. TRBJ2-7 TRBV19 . TGTGCCAGTAGTATCTTCGGTTCCTACGAGCAGTACTTC CASSIFGSYEQYF
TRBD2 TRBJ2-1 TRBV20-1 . TGCAGGGGGGAGACTAGCGGGCCGAATATGTACAATGAGCAGTTCTTC CRGETSGPNMYNEQFF
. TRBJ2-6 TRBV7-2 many TGTGCCAGCAGCTTAGAGGGTTCTGGGGCCAACGTCCTGACTTTC CASSLEGSGANVLTF
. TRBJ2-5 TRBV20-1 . TGCAGTGCTAGACCGCCCGGACGCGGGGTAGAGACCCAGTACTTC CSARPPGRGVETQYF
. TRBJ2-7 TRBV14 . TGTGCCAGCAGCCCACACAGCTCCTACGAGCAGTACTTC CASSPHSSYEQYF
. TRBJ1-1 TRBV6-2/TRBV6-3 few TGTGCCAGCACCCACGGGAGCCAAGGTGGCACTGAAGCTTTCTTT CASTHGSQGGTEAFF
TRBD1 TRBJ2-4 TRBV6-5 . TGTGCCAGCAGGCCCACAGGGGGGAGAAACATTCAGTACTTC CASRPTGGRNIQYF
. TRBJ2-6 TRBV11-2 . TGTGCCAGCAGCTTAAGCCCTATTTCAGGGGCCAACGTCCTGACTTTC CASSLSPISGANVLTF
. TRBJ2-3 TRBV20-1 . TGCAGTGCTAGAATCGGGAGCGCAGATACGCAGTATTTT CSARIGSADTQYF
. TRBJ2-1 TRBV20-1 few TGCAGTGCTAGATATGAGCCGCACAATGAGCAGTTCTTC CSARYEPHNEQFF
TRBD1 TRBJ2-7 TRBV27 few TGTGCCAGCAGTTTGGACAGGGCACACGAGCAGTACTTC CASSLDRAHEQYF
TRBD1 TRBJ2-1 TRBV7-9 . TGTGCCAGCAGCTTAGGACAGGGGGGCTCTGAGCAGTTCTTC CASSLGQGGSEQFF
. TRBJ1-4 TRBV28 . TGTGCCAGCAGTTTATGGGGCGCGGCTAATGAAAAACTGTTTTTT CASSLWGAANEKLFF
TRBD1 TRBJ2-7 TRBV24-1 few TGTGCCACCAGTGAGGCTACAGGGGGCGCGACGAGCGAGCAGTACTTC CATSEATGGATSEQYF
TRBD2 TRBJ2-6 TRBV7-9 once TGTGCCAGCAGCTTAGGGACTAGCGGGAGTAATAGGGCCAACGTCCGGACTTTC CASSLGTSGSNRANVRTF
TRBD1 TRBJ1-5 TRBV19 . TGTGCCAGTAGGACAGGGGGCAATGGTGGCAATCAGCCCCAGCATTTT CASRTGGNGGNQPQHF
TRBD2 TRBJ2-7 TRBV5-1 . TGCGCCAGCAGCTTGGCCGAACTAGCGGGAGTCGGTGAGCAGTACTTC CASSLAELAGVGEQYF
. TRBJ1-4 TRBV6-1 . TGTGCCAGCAGTACACCAGGGAGTGAAAAACTGTTTTTT CASSTPGSEKLFF
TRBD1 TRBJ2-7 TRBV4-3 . TGCGCCAGCAGCCAAGAACGATTCGGGACAGGGTTCAACGAGCAGTACTTC CASSQERFGTGFNEQYF
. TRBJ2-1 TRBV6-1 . TGTGCCAGCAGTGAAGGGGTTTGGTCCTCCTACAATGAGCAGTTCTTC CASSEGVWSSYNEQFF
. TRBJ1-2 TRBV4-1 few TGCGCCAGCAGACCTACGGGGGACGGATGGAGTGGCTACACCTTC CASRPTGDGWSGYTF
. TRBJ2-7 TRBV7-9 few TGTGCCAGCAGCTTAGGGAAGAATCCCTACGAGCAGTACTTC CASSLGKNPYEQYF
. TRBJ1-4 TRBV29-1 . TGCAGCGTTGGGTCCAGGTTTAATGAAAAACTGTTTTTT CSVGSRFNEKLFF
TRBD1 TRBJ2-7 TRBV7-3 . TGTGCCAGCAGCTTCAGGGGGCAGGATGAGCAGTACTTC CASSFRGQDEQYF
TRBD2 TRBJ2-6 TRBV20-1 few TGCAGCGCTAGGCCGGGGGGTACCTCTGGGGCCAACGTCCTGACTTTC CSARPGGTSGANVLTF
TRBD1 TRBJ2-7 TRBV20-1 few TGCAGTGCTAGAGGTCAGGGGGTCTACGAGCAGTACTTC CSARGQGVYEQYF
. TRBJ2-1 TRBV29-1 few TGCAGCGTTGGTGTGGATGAGCAGTTCTTC CSVGVDEQFF